These 28 T cell receptor beta chains were all obtained from the same sample, sequenced in a study of blood T cells in healthy people across ages. A second roughly 7 to 11 cycle PCR used barcoded and J-beta primers. Using its own MiXCR run on the 5' RACE reads, TCRdb lists one record per CDR3 protein. The table includes over 950,000 distinct CDR3 sequences, roughly half detected once. Material for sequencing was blood. The receptor set was obtained from an older woman in good health.

This clonotype was seen only a few times. The gene calls are TRBV20-1 and TRBJ2-7; D remains unclear. This CDR3 comprises 11 residues. Germline CDR1 reads DFQATT; CDR2 reads SNEGSKA (reference sequence). V was clipped by 6 bases and J by 9 bases, with 15 bases between them. The CDR3 region has the DNA TGCAGTGCCCCCCGTCCGACCGGGCAGTACTTC. As protein: CSAPRPTGQYF.

This chain connects TRBV13 to TRBJ2-6, with D hard to call. Trimming left V 3 bases short and J 3 bases short, with 9 bases between. Germline values: CDR1 PRHDT, CDR2 FYEKMQ (reference sequence). The CDR3 sequence is 15 residues long. The CDR3: CASSLGSFGANVLTF. As DNA, the CDR3 is TGTGCCAGCAGCTTGGGTAGCTTTGGGGCCAACGTCCTGACTTTC.

CDR3: CASSLGPSQSSYEQYF. The CDR3 DNA is TGTGCCAGCAGTTTAGGGCCGTCACAGAGCTCCTACGAGCAGTACTTC. V and J are TRBV12-3 or TRBV12-4 and TRBJ2-7, with no clear D. Deletions cut 1 base from V and 0 bases from J, with 13 bases between. The CDR3 length is 16 residues.

The genes are TRBV20-1 and TRBJ2-1; 7 positions agree with TRBD2. This CDR3 comprises 16 residues. Germline CDR1 is DFQATT and CDR2 is SNEGSKA (reference sequence). J gave up 0 bases and V 1 base, and 6 bases lay outside the gene matches. The CDR3 here is CSARVLAASSYNEQFF. DNA of the CDR3: TGCAGTGCTAGAGTTCTAGCGGCGAGCTCCTACAATGAGCAGTTCTTC.

This chain joins TRBV2 and TRBJ2-3, with 9 bases identical to TRBD1. The length of the CDR3 is 15 residues. Trimming removed 6 bases from V and 7 bases from J; junction bases left unmatched: 11. The V gene's germline CDR1 is SNHLY and CDR2 FYNNEI. CDR3 bases: TGTGCCAGCAGGGACAGGGGCAATAAGGGGCATACGCAGTATTTT. It translates to CASRDRGNKGHTQYF. The whole variable domain, filled in from reference TRBV2 and TRBJ2-3, reads EPEVTQTPSHQVTQMGQEVILRCVPISNHLYFYWYRQILGQKVEFLVSFYNNEISEKSEIFDDQFSVERPDGSNFTLKIRSTKLEDSAMYFCASRDRGNKGHTQYFGPGTRLTVL.

This chain joins TRBV7-9 and TRBJ2-2; D unclear. This CDR3 region has 10 residues. Germline values: CDR1 SEHNR, CDR2 FQNEAQ (reference sequence). Here the CDR3 reads CAVQTGELFF. CDR3 bases: TGTGCGGTACAGACCGGGGAGCTGTTTTTT.

Here the CDR3 reads CSANDRTPYEQYF. In nucleotides, the CDR3 is TGCAGTGCCAACGACAGGACCCCCTACGAGCAGTACTTC. This chain connects TRBV20-1 to TRBJ2-7; perhaps TRBD1 as D (6 bases). The germline V gene encodes CDR1 DFQATT and CDR2 SNEGSKA (reference sequence). Between the trimmed V and J ends, which lost 6 bases and 2 bases, there was a span of 14 bases. The CDR3 runs to 13 residues.

The DNA for the CDR3 is TGTGCCAGCAGCCCGACCTTCGGGGGGGTGAATTACGAGCAGTACTTC. Its translation: CASSPTFGGVNYEQYF. The V and J genes are TRBV7-9 and TRBJ2-5; 8 bases line up with TRBD2. The assigned J gene may be wrong: the sequence end matches TRBJ2-7 better. CDR1 and CDR2 (germline): SEHNR, FQNEAQ (reference sequence). The CDR3 consists of 16 residues.

This clonotype was detected a few times. The genes are TRBV20-1 and TRBJ2-7; 7 bases line up with TRBD2. The germline gives CDR1 DFQATT, CDR2 SNEGSKA (reference sequence). The length of the CDR3 is 15 residues. J gave up 4 bases and V 6 bases, and 15 bases lay outside the gene matches. The CDR3 sequence: CSAHSPAKREYEQYF. The DNA for the CDR3 is TGCAGTGCCCACAGTCCCGCTAAGCGGGAATACGAGCAGTACTTC.

J is TRBJ2-5 and V is TRBV2; tentatively, D is TRBD1 or TRBD2 (5 bases each). The CDR3 is 13 residues long. V was trimmed by 6 bases and J by 5 bases, leaving 13 bases between them. The germline gives CDR1 SNHLY, CDR2 FYNNEI. CDR3 sequence (DNA): TGTGCCAGCAGGAGACAGAGGGAGGAGACCCAGTACTTC. This codes for CASRRQREETQYF.

The chain recombines TRBV20-1 with TRBJ1-5; D may be TRBD1 (6 bases). The CDR3 extends over 12 amino acids. V lost 6 bases and J 5 bases, leaving 11 bases between the germline ends. Germline lookup yields CDR1 DFQATT and CDR2 SNEGSKA (reference sequence). CDR3 in DNA: TGCAGTGCCCAGTCAGGGGATCAGCCCCAGCATTTT. Protein: CSAQSGDQPQHF.

CDR3 loop: CATSRGLSNQPQHF. DNA for the CDR3: TGTGCCACCAGCAGAGGTCTCTCCAACCAGCCCCAGCATTTT. This sequence joins TRBV15 and TRBJ1-5; D gene unclear. This CDR3 has 14 residues. Looked up from germline, CDR1 is LNHNV and CDR2 is YYDKDF (reference sequence). Trimming cost V 1 base and J 7 bases, with 11 bases left between them.

The DNA of the CDR3 is TGCAGTGGCACTCATCAAGAGACCCAGTACTTC. This translates into CSGTHQETQYF. The chain links TRBV20-1 to TRBJ2-5; D is ambiguous. V was pared by 7 bases and J by 2 bases, with 8 bases between. Per germline, CDR1 DFQATT and CDR2 SNEGSKA (reference sequence). The CDR3 has 11 amino acids.

The chain links TRBV5-5 to TRBJ2-1; possible D gene TRBD1, 5 bases. CDR3 length equals 12 residues. CDR1 and CDR2 from the germline V gene are SGHKS and YYEKEE (reference sequence). V was shortened by 4 bases and J by 9 bases, with 11 bases between the two germline ends. Written as DNA, the CDR3 is TGTGCCAGCAGCGGTAACAGGCTTGAGCAGTTCTTC. Translation: CASSGNRLEQFF. The complete variable domain, with remaining parts taken from reference TRBV5-5 and TRBJ2-1, reads DAGVTQSPTHLIKTRGQQVTLRCSPISGHKSVSWYQQVLGQGPQFIFQYYEKEERGRGNFPDRFSARQFPNYSSELNVNALLLGDSALYLCASSGNRLEQFFGPGTRLTVL.

As regards this clonotype: This may be a read error: a much more frequent sequence differs by one nucleotide. This sequence joins TRBV10-3 and TRBJ2-4; 9 bases match TRBD2. The J call may be faulty, since TRBJ2-7 better matches the DNA end. Germline loops: CDR1 ENHRY, CDR2 SYGVKD. This CDR3 is 15 amino acids long. The chain's CDR3 is CAISDQAGGPCEQYF. The CDR3 coding sequence is TGTGCCATCAGTGATCAAGCGGGAGGCCCGTGCGAGCAGTACTTC.

The CDR3 is CASSQEGRSTEAFF. CDR3 bases: TGCGCCAGCAGCCAAGAGGGTCGGAGCACTGAAGCTTTCTTT. V is TRBV4-1 and J is TRBJ1-1; D uncertain. Deletions cut 0 bases from V and 4 bases from J, with 9 bases between. CDR1 is MGHRA and CDR2 is YSYEKL in the germline V gene. This CDR3 comprises 14 residues.

This clonotype was seen only a few times. The rearrangement uses TRBV24-1 and TRBJ2-5, with unresolved D. In germline, CDR1 is KGHDR, CDR2 SFDVKD. The CDR3 runs 12 residues. The V end was cut by 0 bases, the J end by 2 bases, with 0 bases between. CDR3 region: CATSDLQETQYF. The CDR3 DNA is TGTGCCACCAGTGATTTGCAAGAGACCCAGTACTTC.

This clonotype was seen a handful of times. This chain joins TRBV7-9 and TRBJ2-1, with 7 bases aligning to TRBD2. Germline V lookup: CDR1 SEHNR, CDR2 FQNEAQ (reference sequence). The CDR3 has 17 amino acids. With 4 bases clipped from V and 0 bases from J, the junction kept 9 bases outside the gene matches. The CDR3 nucleotides are TGTGCCAGCAGCTCGACTTGGGCGGGAGTCTCCTACAATGAGCAGTTCTTC. This translates into CASSSTWAGVSYNEQFF.

This chain links TRBV4-1 with TRBJ2-5; D perhaps matches TRBD1 (5 bases). Matching the DNA end better, TRBJ2-7 makes the J call doubtful. Germline assignment: CDR1 MGHRA and CDR2 YSYEKL. The length of the CDR3 is 15 residues. CDR3 sequence reads: CASSQALSRDYEQYF. CDR3 DNA sequence: TGCGCCAGCAGCCAAGCTCTCTCCAGGGACTACGAGCAGTACTTC.

The V gene is TRBV18, the J gene TRBJ2-5; weak D call: TRBD2 (6 bases). The CDR3 covers 13 residues. V lost 6 bases, J lost 11 bases, and 19 bases lay in between. Germline V lookup: CDR1 KGHSH, CDR2 LQKENI. DNA of the CDR3: TGTGCCAGCTCTCCCGGGACTTACCCTGAGCAGTACTTC. This translates into CASSPGTYPEQYF.

This sequence joins TRBV20-1 and TRBJ2-3, with D perhaps being TRBD1 or TRBD2 (5 bases each). Germline assignment: CDR1 DFQATT and CDR2 SNEGSKA (reference sequence). V lost 1 base and J lost 4, with 18 bases in between. This CDR3 region has 16 residues. The CDR3 here is CSARGGRGLGPDTQYF. The CDR3, as DNA: TGCAGTGCTAGAGGAGGACGGGGCCTAGGCCCAGATACGCAGTATTTT.

The chain has TRBV19 and TRBJ1-2; D is unresolved. The CDR3 runs 12 residues. Trimming pared 3 bases from V and 10 bases from J, leaving 12 bases between. The V gene's germline CDR1 is LNHDA and CDR2 SQIVND (reference sequence). The CDR3 DNA is TGTGCCAGTAGTATTCACCAGGAAGACTACACCTTC. It yields the protein CASSIHQEDYTF. The full variable domain, completed using reference TRBV19 and TRBJ1-2, is DGGITQSPKYLFRKEGQNVTLSCEQNLNHDAMYWYRQDPGQGLRLIYYSQIVNDFQKGDIAEGYSVSREKKESFPLTVTSAQKNPTAFYLCASSIHQEDYTFGSGTRLTVV.

This clonotype was seen more than once but under ten times. This chain connects TRBV11-3 to TRBJ2-5; 8 bases are a match to TRBD1. The DNA end lines up better with TRBJ2-7; the J call may be wrong. The CDR3 totals 15 residues. CDR1 is SGHNT and CDR2 is YENEEA in the germline V gene. In nucleotides, the CDR3 is TGTGCCAGCAGCATCGGACAGGGTCCATACTACGAGCAGTACTTC. Protein: CASSIGQGPYYEQYF.

The DNA of the CDR3 is TGTGCCAGCAGTGAAATTGGGGGATCTCCCAATGGCTACACCTTC. Translation: CASSEIGGSPNGYTF. The chain couples TRBV6-1 to TRBJ1-2; tentative D call: TRBD1 (5 bases). The CDR3 length is 15 residues. Germline V gene sequence: CDR1 MNHNS, CDR2 SASEGT. V was trimmed by 2 bases and J by 6 bases, leaving 16 bases between them.

The chain carries TRBV10-3 and TRBJ2-1; the D is unclear. The CDR3 runs to 13 residues. Germline CDR1 reads ENHRY; CDR2 reads SYGVKD. The ends were cut back, 2 bases at V and 9 bases at J, with 11 bases in the middle. The CDR3 DNA reads as TGTGCCATCAGTGAGGTGGTAGTCAGTGAGCAGTTCTTC. Its translation: CAISEVVVSEQFF.

This chain joins TRBV7-6 and TRBJ1-2; D may be TRBD1 (6 bases). This CDR3 has 15 residues. The V end lost 5 bases, the J end lost 3 bases, and 16 bases lay between the germline ends. Germline V gives CDR1 SGHVS, CDR2 FNYEAQ. The CDR3 sequence: CASSPRGGADYGYTF. In DNA form, the CDR3 reads TGTGCCAGCAGCCCAAGGGGGGGCGCGGACTATGGCTACACCTTC. Full variable domain (rest looked up from reference TRBV7-6 and TRBJ1-2): GAGVSQSPRYKVTKRGQDVALRCDPISGHVSLYWYRQALGQGPEFLTYFNYEAQQDKSGLPNDRFSAERPEGSISTLTIQRTEQRDSAMYRCASSPRGGADYGYTFGSGTRLTVV.

This chain joins TRBV28 and TRBJ2-5, with no clear D. The germline V gene encodes CDR1 MDHEN and CDR2 SYDVKM. The V end was cut by 8 bases, the J end by 8 bases, with 9 bases between. The CDR3 has 10 residues. The CDR3 here is CASGQSTQYF. Written as DNA, the CDR3 is TGTGCCAGCGGCCAGTCTACCCAGTACTTC. Filled out from reference TRBV28 and TRBJ2-5, the complete variable domain reads DVKVTQSSRYLVKRTGEKVFLECVQDMDHENMFWYRQDPGLGLRLIYFSYDVKMKEKGDIPEGYSVSREKKERFSLILESASTNQTSMYLCASGQSTQYFGPGTRLLVL.

This chain's CDR3 is CASMRSSYNSPLHF. The DNA of the CDR3 is TGTGCCAGCATGAGGAGCTCCTATAATTCACCCCTCCACTTT. The chain has TRBV2 and TRBJ1-6, with D unclear. The V gene lost 7 bases and the J gene lost 0 bases, with 7 bases spanning the gap. The CDR3 runs to 14 residues. Germline values: CDR1 SNHLY, CDR2 FYNNEI.